These T cell receptor beta chains were read from a single sample in a study of technical replicates of blood from a few donors. Produced via immunoSEQ multiplex PCR; TCRdb's table is partial and in-frame only. The sample yields about 66,000 clones, 70% to 90% seen once. The specimen sequenced was PBMCs. The receptor set was obtained from a human donor in good health. Some clones in this sample may be carry-over from other donors' samples. Each CDR3 is given with its conserved first and last residue.

TRBJ2-5	TRBV5-1	CASTIPSPGKETQYF
TRBJ2-2	TRBV25-1	CASSGLMNTGELFF
TRBJ1-3	TRBV10-3	CAISPEDFVGNTIYF
TRBJ2-2	TRBV7-9	CASGDRVNTGELFF
TRBJ1-1	TRBV7-9	CASSPADHRGFEGTEAFF
TRBJ2-5	TRBV4-3	CASSQAIGVQETQYF
TRBJ1-4	TRBV6-5	CASGPGVNEKLFF
TRBJ1-3	TRBV5-1	CASSLVGGTAGNTIYF
TRBJ1-3	TRBV19	CASSTRVGTGNTIYF
TRBJ1-2	TRBV5-4	CASSLAWGGEGTYTF
TRBJ2-2	TRBV18	CASSPSGNTGELFF
TRBJ2-1	TRBV29-1	CSVPTRGTFSTGNEQFF
TRBJ2-5	TRBV30	CAWWERETQYF
TRBJ2-4	TRBV5-4	CASSSRQGDAKNIQYF
TRBJ2-7	TRBV2	CASRLTGSSYEQYF
TRBJ2-2	TRBV9	CASSVVGATGELFF
TRBJ2-5	TRBV7-2	CASSLDFGSRGTQYF
TRBJ2-7	TRBV27	CASSLLPRTSGTDEQYF
TRBJ2-7	TRBV18	CASSPGTTGHEQYF
TRBJ1-3	TRBV6-1	CASSDRSGNTIYF
TRBJ2-5	TRBV5-5	CASSFGMRETQYF
TRBJ2-3	TRBV19	CASSTPGGLRYTQYF
TRBJ2-7	TRBV7-3	CASSSVSLAGGNEQYF
TRBJ2-1	TRBV6-6	CASSPPGLAGNEQFF
TRBJ2-1	TRBV6-4	CASSLQGDSYNEQFF
TRBJ2-5	TRBV6-5	CASSSPENRQETQYF
TRBJ1-3	TRBV19	CASSGTGGNTIYF
TRBJ2-2	TRBV11-2	CASSLTTGGTGELFF
TRBJ1-2	TRBV29-1	CSVLLGTGGLHYGYTF
TRBJ1-2	TRBV7-9	CASSSDRAKGYTF
TRBJ2-5	TRBV7-9	CASSRGLAGAGETQYF
TRBJ2-1	TRBV10-3	CAISGEVNEQFF
TRBJ1-4	TRBV5-1	CASSPFDSTNEKLFF
TRBJ1-1	TRBV5-1	CASSLQGGNTEAFF
TRBJ2-2	TRBV6-1	CATQTSGGFTGELFF
TRBJ1-4	TRBV7-6	CASSPRTGAGEKLFF
TRBJ1-2	TRBV7-2	CASSFGRGLGDGYTF
TRBJ1-6	TRBV6-5	CATSTGVNSPLHF
TRBJ1-2	TRBV5-6	CASSPDRHYGYTF
TRBJ1-1	TRBV5-1	CASSGQRMNTEAFF
TRBJ1-5	TRBV6-1	CASSETANQPQHF
TRBJ1-2	TRBV19	CASRRPGQGALGYTF